The text below deals with one T cell receptor (beta chain). The antigen is not known. A read error is possible here, since a much larger clone lies one base away. The germline CDR1 and CDR2 sequences are SGHDN and FVKESK. The CDR3 sequence is 15 residues long. These data are taken from a study of identical twins. Overall study results and limits: Zero-insertion analyses could be partly confounded by invariant MAIT and iNKT cells. Insertion counts were lower in abundant cord blood beta clonotypes, a trend that memory repertoires did not show.

One entry per CDR3 protein results from TCRdb running MiXCR on the 5' RACE reads. The data show nearly 650,000 distinct CDR3 sequences, less than 9% seen once. The data were also submitted as part of a second study, on yellow fever vaccine responses in identical twins.

This TCR derives from a woman aged 18 to 35 in good health. Sequencing was done on a sample of PBMCs. The rearrangement uses TRBV14 and TRBJ2-2; TRBD1 is a possible D gene (6 bases). The CDR3 region has the DNA TGTGCCAGCAGCCCGATTCAGGGGTACACCTGGGAGCTGTTTTTT. Residues: CASSPIQGYTWELFF.